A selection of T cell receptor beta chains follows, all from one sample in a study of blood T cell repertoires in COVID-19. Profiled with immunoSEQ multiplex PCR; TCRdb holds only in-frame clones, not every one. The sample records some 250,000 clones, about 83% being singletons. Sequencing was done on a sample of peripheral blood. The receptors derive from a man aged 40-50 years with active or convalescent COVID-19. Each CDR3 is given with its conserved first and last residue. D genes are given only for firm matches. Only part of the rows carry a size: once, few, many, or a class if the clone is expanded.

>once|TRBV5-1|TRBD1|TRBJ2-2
TGCGCCAGCAGCTTGGTATTTACAGGGGGCACCACCGGGGAGCTGTTTTTT
CASSLVFTGGTTGELFF
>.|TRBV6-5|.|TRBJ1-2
TGTGCCAGCAGCCGCTGGACAGACTTAAACTATGGCTACACCTTC
CASSRWTDLNYGYTF
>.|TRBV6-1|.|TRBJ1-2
TGTGCCAGCAGTGAAGGCATGGCAGGCCACTATGGCTACACCTTC
CASSEGMAGHYGYTF
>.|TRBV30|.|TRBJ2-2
TGTGCCTGGTGGCCAACTAGCTCGAACACCGGGGAGCTGTTTTTT
CAWWPTSSNTGELFF
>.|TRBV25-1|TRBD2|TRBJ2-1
TGTGCCAGCAGTGAATTCGGCGGGAGAAAAGATGAGCAGTTCTTC
CASSEFGGRKDEQFF
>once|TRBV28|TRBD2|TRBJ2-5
TGTGCCAGCACGGGGGGCGGACTAGCTGTCCAAGAGACCCAGTACTTC
CASTGGGLAVQETQYF
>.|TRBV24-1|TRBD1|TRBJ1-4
TGTGCCACCAGTGATCCATCGAATCAGGGGGGCGAAAAACTGTTTTTT
CATSDPSNQGGEKLFF
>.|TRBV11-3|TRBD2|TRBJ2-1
TGTGCCAGCAGCTACCTCGGGACTAGCGTAAACAATGAGCAGTTCTTC
CASSYLGTSVNNEQFF
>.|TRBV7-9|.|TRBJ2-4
TGTGCCAGCAGCTTCACCAGCGGGTCCACACAAAAAAACATTCAGTACTTC
CASSFTSGSTQKNIQYF
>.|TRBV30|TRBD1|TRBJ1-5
TGTGCCTGGAGACAGACAGGGGCACGCCAGCCCCAGCATTTT
CAWRQTGARQPQHF
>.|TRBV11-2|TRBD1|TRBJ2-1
TGTGCCAGCAGCAATATAGCAGGGGGCTCCTACAATGAGCAGTTCTTC
CASSNIAGGSYNEQFF
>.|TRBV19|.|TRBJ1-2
TGTGCCAGTAGTATGGGAGGGAGACGCTATGGCTACACCTTC
CASSMGGRRYGYTF
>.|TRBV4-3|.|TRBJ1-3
TGCGCCAGCAGCCAAATCGGGGGGGGGTCCTCTGGAAACACCATATATTTT
CASSQIGGGSSGNTIYF
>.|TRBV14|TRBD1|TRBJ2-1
TGTGCCAGCAGCCAAGCCCCGGGACAGGGAAACAATGAGCAGTTCTTC
CASSQAPGQGNNEQFF
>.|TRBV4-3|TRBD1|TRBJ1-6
TGCGCCAGCAGCCGGGCCGGGGACAGGGCCTATAATTCACCCCTCCACTTT
CASSRAGDRAYNSPLHF
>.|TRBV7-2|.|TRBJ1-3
TGTGCCAGCAGCTTGGGGGGGGGCGGAAACACCATATATTTT
CASSLGGGGNTIYF
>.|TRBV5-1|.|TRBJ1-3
TGCGCCAGCAGCCCGGATATAACAGGCGGTACTGGAAACACCATATATTTT
CASSPDITGGTGNTIYF
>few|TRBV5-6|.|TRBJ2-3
TGTGCCAGCAGCCCCAAGAGAGCGGTGGGATATACGCAGTATTTT
CASSPKRAVGYTQYF
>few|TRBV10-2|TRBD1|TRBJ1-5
TGCGCCAGCAGCGGAATGGGACAGCCCAATCAGCCCCAGCATTTT
CASSGMGQPNQPQHF
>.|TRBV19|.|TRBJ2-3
TGTGCCAGTGGACTCAGGCACACAGATACGCAGTATTTT
CASGLRHTDTQYF
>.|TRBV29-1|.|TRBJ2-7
TGCAGCGTTAAGGACAGCTCCTACGAGCAGTACTTC
CSVKDSSYEQYF
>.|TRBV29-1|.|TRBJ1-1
TGCAGCGTTGGAGGGGAGGGTGGCACTGAAGCTTTCTTT
CSVGGEGGTEAFF
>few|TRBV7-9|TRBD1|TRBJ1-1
TGTGCCAGCAGCTTGGGACAGCTGAACACTGAAGCTTTCTTT
CASSLGQLNTEAFF
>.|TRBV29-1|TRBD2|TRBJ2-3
TGCAGCGTCTGGATGGGGGGGGGTACGCAGTATTTT
CSVWMGGGTQYF
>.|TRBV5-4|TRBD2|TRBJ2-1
TGTGCCCGCAGCTCGGAGCGGGGGCGGACGACCATCTCCTACAATGAGCAGTTCTTC
CARSSERGRTTISYNEQFF
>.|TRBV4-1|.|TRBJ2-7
TGCGCCAGCAGCCAAGACAGGGGTTGGGAGCAGTACTTC
CASSQDRGWEQYF
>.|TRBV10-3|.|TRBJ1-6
TGTGCCATCAGTGAGGGGGACATTTATTCACCCCTCCACTTT
CAISEGDIYSPLHF
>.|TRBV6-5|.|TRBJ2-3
TGTGCCAGCAGCCGCGACATGACGCAGTATTTT
CASSRDMTQYF
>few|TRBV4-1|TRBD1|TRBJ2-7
TGCGCCAGCAGCCAAGGGGACAGGGGCCTTACTTACTACGAGCAGTACTTC
CASSQGDRGLTYYEQYF
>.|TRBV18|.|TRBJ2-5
TGTGCCAGCTCACTCACGGGGAGTAGCGGATCCCGGCTAAAAGAGACCCAGTACTTC
CASSLTGSSGSRLKETQYF
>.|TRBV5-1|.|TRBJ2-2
TGCGCCAGCCGGATGGTGGGGAGTACCGGGGAGCTGTTTTTT
CASRMVGSTGELFF
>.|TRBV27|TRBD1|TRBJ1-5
TGTGCCAGCGCTGAGCGGGACAGGGTCAATCAGCCCCAGCATTTT
CASAERDRVNQPQHF